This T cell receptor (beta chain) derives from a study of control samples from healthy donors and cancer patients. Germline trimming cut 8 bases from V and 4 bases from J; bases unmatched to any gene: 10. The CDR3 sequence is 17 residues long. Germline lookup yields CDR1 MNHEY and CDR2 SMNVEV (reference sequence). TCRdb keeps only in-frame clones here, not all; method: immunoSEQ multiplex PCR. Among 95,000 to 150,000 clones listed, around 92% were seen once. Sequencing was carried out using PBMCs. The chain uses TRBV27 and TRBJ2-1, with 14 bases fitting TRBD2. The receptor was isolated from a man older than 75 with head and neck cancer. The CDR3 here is CASRLGTSGRRYNEQFF. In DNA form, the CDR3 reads TGTGCCAGCCGGCTCGGGACTAGCGGGAGAAGGTACAATGAGCAGTTCTTC.